Below, 25 T cell receptor beta chains from the same sample are listed, as sequenced in a study of cytomegalovirus exposure and HLA in healthy donors. The study ran its PCR with 60 Vbeta and 13 Jbeta primers. Sequencing used immunoSEQ multiplex PCR; TCRdb keeps in-frame clones, though not all of them. The sample holds 50,000 to 70,000 clones, 65% to 80% seen once. The specimen was PBMCs. The receptors were gathered from a man aged 25 to 40 in good health and CMV-seropositive.

The chain is built from TRBV6-1 and TRBJ2-5; 8 nucleotides match TRBD2. Germline-derived CDR1 and CDR2 are MNHNS and SASEGT. V shed 2 bases, J shed 5 bases, and the junction held 10 bases outside the gene matches. CDR3 size: 16 residues. The CDR3 here is CASSENSGNPGETQYF. As DNA, the CDR3 is TGTGCCAGCAGTGAAAATAGCGGGAACCCAGGGGAGACCCAGTACTTC.

The V call is TRBV2, the J call TRBJ1-3, with TRBD1 matching 10 bases. V shed 6 bases, J shed 0 bases, and the junction held 8 bases outside the gene matches. Per the germline V gene, CDR1 is SNHLY and CDR2 is FYNNEI. The CDR3 is 17 residues long. The CDR3 DNA reads TGTGCCAGCAGGGTTTGGACAGGGGGGATCTCTGGAAACACCATATATTTT. It specifies CASRVWTGGISGNTIYF. Variable domain in full (rest from reference TRBV2 and TRBJ1-3): EPEVTQTPSHQVTQMGQEVILRCVPISNHLYFYWYRQILGQKVEFLVSFYNNEISEKSEIFDDQFSVERPDGSNFTLKIRSTKLEDSAMYFCASRVWTGGISGNTIYFGEGSWLTVV.

The J gene is TRBJ2-3, the V gene TRBV7-2; TRBD1 aligns across 8 bases. The trim removed 5 bases at V and 3 bases at J, leaving 4 bases unmatched. In germline, CDR1 is SGHTA, CDR2 FQGNSA. The CDR3 spans 14 residues. The CDR3 coding sequence is TGTGCCAGCAGCCGGGACAGGTTTACAGATACGCAGTATTTT. As protein: CASSRDRFTDTQYF.

This clone turned up a few times. The gene calls are TRBV9 and TRBJ2-3, with 7 nucleotides matching TRBD2. CDR1 and CDR2 from the germline V gene are SGDLS and YYNGEE. The CDR3 has 15 residues. V was clipped by 4 bases and J by 5 bases; unmatched bases: 10. DNA of the CDR3: TGTGCCAGCAGCCCGTCGGCGGGGGTGGTAGATACGCAGTATTTT. Translation: CASSPSAGVVDTQYF.

This chain uses TRBV7-8 with TRBJ2-5, with D hard to call. Germline loops: CDR1 SGHVS, CDR2 FQNEAQ. The CDR3 length is 14 residues. The ends were cut back, 7 bases at V and 2 bases at J, with 14 bases in the middle. CDR3 DNA: TGTGCCAGCAACCCCACGGTTACTCAAGAGACCCAGTACTTC. It is translated as CASNPTVTQETQYF.

The chain joins TRBV30 to TRBJ2-2; D is undetermined. The CDR3 loop spans 14 amino acids. Deletions cut 1 base from V and 0 bases from J, with 6 bases between. Germline V lookup: CDR1 GTSNPN, CDR2 SVGIG (reference sequence). The chain's CDR3 is CAWSDSSNTGELFF. CDR3 coding DNA: TGTGCCTGGAGTGACAGTTCGAACACCGGGGAGCTGTTTTTT.

This chain joins TRBV6-6 and TRBJ1-2, with 7 bases aligning to TRBD1. The CDR3 spans 14 residues. Germline CDR1 reads MNHNY; CDR2 reads SVGAGI (reference sequence). V was clipped by 8 bases and J by 7 bases; unmatched bases: 13. CDR3 coding DNA: TGTGCCAGCTCCGACAGGGCCCCGTCGGGTGGCTACACCTTC. Translating gives CASSDRAPSGGYTF.

CDR3 in DNA: TGCGCCAGCAGCCAACGACAGCCTAACTATGGCTACACCTTC. Protein product: CASSQRQPNYGYTF. This chain uses TRBV4-1 with TRBJ1-2, with D possibly TRBD1 on 5 matching bases. Deletions cut 2 bases from V and 0 bases from J, with 7 bases between. The CDR3 contains 14 residues. CDR1 and CDR2 from the germline V gene are MGHRA and YSYEKL.

V gene TRBV6-5 combines with J gene TRBJ2-7, with 8 bases fitting TRBD2. Germline V gene sequence: CDR1 MNHEY, CDR2 SVGAGI. Trimming at V came to 2 bases and at J to 6 bases, leaving 3 bases not matched to a gene. The length of the CDR3 is 13 residues. CDR3 sequence (DNA): TGTGCCAGCAGTTACGGGGCGGGGGGCGAGCAGTACTTC. Translated, it gives CASSYGAGGEQYF.

This chain joins TRBV7-2 and TRBJ1-1, with 8 bases lining up with TRBD1. CDR3 size: 16 residues. Trimming cost V 5 bases and J 3 bases; bases outside gene matches: 11. Germline V gene sequence: CDR1 SGHTA, CDR2 FQGNSA. The DNA of the CDR3 is TGTGCCAGCAGCCCCGTAACAGGGGGTCGGGACACTGAAGCTTTCTTT. Its translation is CASSPVTGGRDTEAFF. The whole variable domain, remainder taken from reference TRBV7-2 and TRBJ1-1, is GAGVSQSPSNKVTEKGKDVELRCDPISGHTALYWYRQSLGQGLEFLIYFQGNSAPDKSGLPSDRFSAERTGGSVSTLTIQRTQQEDSAVYLCASSPVTGGRDTEAFFGQGTRLTVV.

V and J are TRBV10-1 and TRBJ1-6; D is undetermined. The V gene's germline CDR1 is WNHNN and CDR2 SYGVQD (reference sequence). Trimming took off 1 base at V and 9 bases at J, with 13 bases between the two ends. The CDR3 extends over 15 amino acids. The CDR3 nucleotides are TGCGCCAGCAGTGAGTTTGGGGAGATAGGTTCACCCCTCCACTTT. Protein product: CASSEFGEIGSPLHF.

The rearrangement joins TRBV6-1 to TRBJ2-1; D possibly corresponds to TRBD2 (6 bases). Trimming shortened V by 5 bases and J by 2 bases, and 10 bases separated the two germline ends. Germline V gene sequence: CDR1 MNHNS, CDR2 SASEGT. The CDR3 runs to 14 residues. DNA for the CDR3: TGTGCCAGCAGTACGGCGGGGCCCTACAATGAGCAGTTCTTC. Translated: CASSTAGPYNEQFF.

The V and J genes are TRBV18 and TRBJ1-1, with TRBD1 as a possible D gene (6 bases). V lost 3 bases, J lost 1 base, and 9 bases lay in between. The CDR3 has 14 amino acids. In germline, CDR1 is KGHSH, CDR2 LQKENI. CDR3 in amino acids: CASSPLTGNTEAFF. CDR3 DNA: TGTGCCAGCTCACCCCTGACAGGGAACACTGAAGCTTTCTTT. Combining the CDR3 with reference TRBV18 and TRBJ1-1 gives the whole variable domain NAGVMQNPRHLVRRRGQEARLRCSPMKGHSHVYWYRQLPEEGLKFMVYLQKENIIDESGMPKERFSAEFPKEGPSILRIQQVVRGDSAAYFCASSPLTGNTEAFFGQGTRLTVV.

A remark on this clone: The sample has other DNA sequences that encode this CDR3 too. The genes are TRBV6-5 and TRBJ1-5; 8 bases agree with TRBD1. Germline V CDR1 and CDR2: MNHEY, SVGAGI. The J segment lost 6 bases and the V segment lost 6 bases, leaving 4 bases of the junction unmatched. The CDR3 spans 13 residues. This CDR3 is CASSRQGLQPQHF. CDR3 in DNA: TGTGCCAGCAGCCGACAGGGGCTTCAGCCCCAGCATTTT.

This rearrangement joins TRBV28 to TRBJ1-1; D uncertain. CDR3 length equals 13 residues. CDR1 and CDR2 from the germline V gene are MDHEN and SYDVKM. Trimming removed 1 base at V and 0 bases at J, with 3 bases between. DNA for the CDR3: TGTGCCAGCAGTTTATTAATGAACACTGAAGCTTTCTTT. Translated, it gives CASSLLMNTEAFF.

The chain employs TRBV28 and TRBJ1-4; 7 bases are shared with TRBD1. The CDR3 totals 15 residues. With V trimmed by 1 base and J by 12 bases, 11 bases remained unmatched. Germline CDR1 reads MDHEN; CDR2 reads SYDVKM. The CDR3 sequence: CASSLFRQGGGELFF. CDR3 coding DNA: TGTGCCAGCAGTTTATTCAGGCAGGGGGGCGGGGAACTGTTTTTT.

This clone was recorded a few times. V is TRBV4-1 and J is TRBJ1-2, with D hard to call. Germline assignment: CDR1 MGHRA and CDR2 YSYEKL. Trimming took off 0 bases at V and 3 bases at J, with 14 bases between the two ends. This CDR3 region has 16 residues. CDR3 loop: CASSQDSRVRDYGYTF. CDR3 nucleotides: TGCGCCAGCAGCCAAGATTCGAGAGTACGAGACTATGGCTACACCTTC.

The V call is TRBV5-1, the J call TRBJ1-1, with 8 nucleotides matching TRBD1. Trimming removed 4 bases from V and 3 bases from J; junction bases left unmatched: 5. Germline CDR1 is SGHRS and CDR2 is YFSETQ. The CDR3 consists of 14 residues. CDR3 nucleotides: TGCGCCAGCAGCCTGGTGGGACAGGACACTGAAGCTTTCTTT. It translates to CASSLVGQDTEAFF. Drawing the rest from reference TRBV5-1 and TRBJ1-1, the complete variable domain is KAGVTQTPRYLIKTRGQQVTLSCSPISGHRSVSWYQQTPGQGLQFLFEYFSETQRNKGNFPGRFSGRQFSNSRSEMNVSTLELGDSALYLCASSLVGQDTEAFFGQGTRLTVV.

The chain carries TRBV7-9 and TRBJ2-1; 10 positions agree with TRBD1. V was pared by 5 bases and J by 8 bases, with 12 bases of the junction left unmatched. The germline CDR1 and CDR2 sequences are SEHNR and FQNEAQ (reference sequence). The CDR3 runs to 16 residues. The CDR3 DNA follows: TGTGCCAGCAGCCGTACCGGGACAGGGGAACCCGATGAGCAGTTCTTC. This codes for CASSRTGTGEPDEQFF.

This chain joins TRBV29-1 and TRBJ2-7; 8 bases are a match to TRBD1. The V and J ends lost 7 bases and 0 bases, in that order; junction bases with no gene match: 5. CDR1 is SQVTM and CDR2 is ANQGSEA in the germline V gene. The CDR3 is 13 amino acids. The CDR3 DNA is TGCAGCGCACGGACAGGGAGCTCCTACGAGCAGTACTTC. Its translation is CSARTGSSYEQYF.

The V gene is TRBV28, the J gene TRBJ1-4, with TRBD1 as a possible D gene (6 bases). CDR3 size: 15 residues. Germline CDR1 reads MDHEN; CDR2 reads SYDVKM. V dropped 4 bases and J dropped 8 bases, with 17 bases sitting between them. The CDR3 region is CASSSTEWGGEKLFF. The CDR3 bases are TGTGCCAGCAGTTCGACGGAGTGGGGGGGCGAAAAACTGTTTTTT. Variable domain in full (rest from reference TRBV28 and TRBJ1-4): DVKVTQSSRYLVKRTGEKVFLECVQDMDHENMFWYRQDPGLGLRLIYFSYDVKMKEKGDIPEGYSVSREKKERFSLILESASTNQTSMYLCASSSTEWGGEKLFFGSGTQLSVL.

V is TRBV2 and J is TRBJ1-4, with 9 bases matching TRBD1. V dropped 6 bases and J dropped 6; count of bases not matched to a gene: 5. The CDR3 length is 14 residues. Germline assignment: CDR1 SNHLY and CDR2 FYNNEI. DNA for the CDR3: TGTGCCAGCAGGCGGACAGGGGAGGATGAAAAACTGTTTTTT. It translates to CASRRTGEDEKLFF. Complete variable domain (other parts from reference TRBV2 and TRBJ1-4): EPEVTQTPSHQVTQMGQEVILRCVPISNHLYFYWYRQILGQKVEFLVSFYNNEISEKSEIFDDQFSVERPDGSNFTLKIRSTKLEDSAMYFCASRRTGEDEKLFFGSGTQLSVL.

The chain carries TRBV6-1 and TRBJ1-2; 9 bases fit TRBD1. V gave up 5 bases and J gave up 4 bases; unmatched junction bases: 5. This CDR3 is built from 14 residues. Germline V lookup: CDR1 MNHNS, CDR2 SASEGT. The CDR3 sequence: CASSSGQGSYGYTF. In DNA form, the CDR3 reads TGTGCCAGCAGTTCGGGACAGGGATCCTATGGCTACACCTTC.

The rearrangement uses TRBV6-5 and TRBJ2-3; the match to TRBD1 covers 7 bases. The CDR3 is 15 amino acids. Germline assignment: CDR1 MNHEY and CDR2 SVGAGI. V lost 2 bases and J lost 5; bases outside the gene matches: 7. The CDR3 DNA reads as TGTGCCAGCAGTTACGAGGGGGCTCGGGTAGATACGCAGTATTTT. This gives the protein CASSYEGARVDTQYF.

The chain recombines TRBV7-9 with TRBJ2-7; D is uncertain. Trimming removed 5 bases from V and 5 bases from J, with 13 bases in between. Germline V gene lookup returns CDR1 SEHNR and CDR2 FQNEAQ (reference sequence). The CDR3 consists of 13 residues. CDR3 sequence reads: CASSRPIADEQYF. CDR3 nucleotide sequence: TGTGCCAGCAGCCGCCCGATCGCGGACGAGCAGTACTTC.